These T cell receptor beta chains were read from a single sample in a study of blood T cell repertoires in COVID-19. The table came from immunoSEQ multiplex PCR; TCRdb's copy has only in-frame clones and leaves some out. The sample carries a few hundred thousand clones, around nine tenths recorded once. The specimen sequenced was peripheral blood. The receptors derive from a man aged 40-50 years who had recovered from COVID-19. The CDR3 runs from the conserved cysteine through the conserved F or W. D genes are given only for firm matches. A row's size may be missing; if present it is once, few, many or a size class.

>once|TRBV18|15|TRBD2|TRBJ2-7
CASSPAGDYSYEQYF
TGTGCCAGCTCACCAGCGGGAGACTACTCCTACGAGCAGTACTTC
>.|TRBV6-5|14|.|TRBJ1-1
CASSRQALNTEAFF
TGTGCCAGCAGCCGACAGGCTTTGAACACTGAAGCTTTCTTT
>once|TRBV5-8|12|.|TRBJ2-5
CASSLVDRFQYF
TGTGCCAGCAGCTTGGTGGACAGATTCCAGTACTTC
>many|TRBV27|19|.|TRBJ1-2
CASSFSKGNLVPPNYGYTF
TGTGCCAGCAGTTTTTCAAAGGGGAACTTGGTCCCGCCTAACTATGGCTACACCTTC
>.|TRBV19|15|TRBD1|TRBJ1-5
CASSTGQASNQPQHF
TGTGCCAGTAGCACGGGACAGGCTAGCAATCAGCCCCAGCATTTT
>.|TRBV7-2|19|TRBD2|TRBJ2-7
CASSLGTPAGVGVRHEQYF
TGTGCCAGCAGCTTAGGGACCCCCGCGGGAGTGGGGGTTAGGCACGAGCAGTACTTC
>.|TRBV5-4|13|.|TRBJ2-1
CASSLRGGNEQFF
TGTGCCAGCAGCTTGAGGGGGGGGAATGAGCAGTTCTTC
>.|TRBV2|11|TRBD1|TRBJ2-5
CASEGAETQYF
TGTGCCAGCGAGGGGGCAGAGACCCAGTACTTC
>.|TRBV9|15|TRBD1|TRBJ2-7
CASSVGAGGSYEQYF
TGTGCCAGCAGCGTAGGGGCAGGGGGCTCCTACGAGCAGTACTTC
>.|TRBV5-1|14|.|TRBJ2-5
CASSLDSRGETQYF
TGCGCCAGCAGCTTGGATTCCAGGGGAGAGACCCAGTACTTC
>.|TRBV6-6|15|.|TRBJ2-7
CASRGPKRGSYEQYF
TGTGCCAGCAGAGGACCAAAACGGGGCTCCTACGAGCAGTACTTC
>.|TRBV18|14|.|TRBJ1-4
CASSPQGRGEKLFF
TGTGCCAGCTCACCACAGGGCAGGGGTGAAAAACTGTTTTTT
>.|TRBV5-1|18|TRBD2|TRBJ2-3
CASSYGLAGGGGTDTQYF
TGCGCCAGCAGCTACGGACTAGCGGGAGGCGGGGGCACAGATACGCAGTATTTT
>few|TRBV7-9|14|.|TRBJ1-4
CATLQAATNEKLFF
TGTGCCACTTTACAGGCAGCAACTAATGAAAAACTGTTTTTT
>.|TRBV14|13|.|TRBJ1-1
CASSQDLGPRAFF
TGTGCCAGCAGCCAAGATTTGGGCCCCAGGGCTTTCTTT
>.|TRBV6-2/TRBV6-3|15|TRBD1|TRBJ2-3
CASSIGQASTDTQYF
TGTGCCAGCAGTATAGGACAGGCGAGCACAGATACGCAGTATTTT
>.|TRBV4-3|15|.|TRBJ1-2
CASSQVGGLGYGYTF
TGCGCCAGCAGCCAAGTCGGGGGGCTAGGCTATGGCTACACCTTC
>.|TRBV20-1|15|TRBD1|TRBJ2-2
CSASGGTGKAGELFF
TGCAGTGCTAGTGGCGGGACAGGAAAGGCCGGGGAGCTGTTTTTT
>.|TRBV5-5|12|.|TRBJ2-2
CASSRFTGELFF
TGTGCCAGCAGCCGGTTCACCGGGGAGCTGTTTTTT
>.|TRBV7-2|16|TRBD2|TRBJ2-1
CASSLDGGGAVREQFF
TGTGCCAGCAGCTTGGACGGCGGGGGGGCCGTGAGGGAGCAGTTCTTC
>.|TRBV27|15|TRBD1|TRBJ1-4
CASTWTGLKGEKLFF
TGTGCCAGCACCTGGACAGGGCTAAAGGGTGAAAAACTGTTTTTT
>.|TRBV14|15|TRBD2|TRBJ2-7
CASSQRGLANYEQYF
TGTGCCAGCAGCCAACGGGGACTAGCTAACTACGAGCAGTACTTC
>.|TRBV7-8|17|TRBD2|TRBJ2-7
CASSLPSGTSGTTEQYF
TGTGCCAGCAGCTTACCTAGCGGGACTTCGGGGACTACCGAGCAGTACTTC
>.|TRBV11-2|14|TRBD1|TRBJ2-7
CASSLEGTVYEQYF
TGTGCCAGCAGCCTCGAAGGGACAGTCTACGAGCAGTACTTC
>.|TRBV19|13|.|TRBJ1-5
CASNGIINQPQHF
TGTGCCAGTAACGGGATAATCAATCAGCCCCAGCATTTT
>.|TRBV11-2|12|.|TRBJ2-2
CASSLAGRELFF
TGTGCCAGCAGCTTAGCGGGTAGGGAGCTGTTTTTT
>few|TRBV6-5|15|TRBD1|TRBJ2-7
CASSYRLTGGYEQYF
TGTGCCAGCAGTTACCGTCTTACAGGGGGCTACGAGCAGTACTTC
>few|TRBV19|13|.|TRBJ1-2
CASTTGPSYGYTF
TGTGCCAGTACGACAGGTCCTTCGTATGGCTACACCTTC
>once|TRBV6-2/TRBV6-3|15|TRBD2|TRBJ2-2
CASSRLAGRTGELFF
TGTGCCAGCAGTCGACTAGCTGGGAGAACCGGGGAGCTGTTTTTT
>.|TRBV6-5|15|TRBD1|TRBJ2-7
CASSYGGQGRGEQYF
TGTGCCAGCAGTTACGGGGGACAGGGGAGAGGCGAGCAGTACTTC
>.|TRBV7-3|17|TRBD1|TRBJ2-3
CASSPLGGTGMSHTQYF
TGTGCCAGCAGCCCACTAGGGGGGACAGGGATGAGTCATACGCAGTATTTT
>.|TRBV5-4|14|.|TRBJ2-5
CASSLPDGRGTQYF
TGTGCCAGCAGCCTACCGGACGGTCGGGGGACCCAGTACTTC
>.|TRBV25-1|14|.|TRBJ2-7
CASSGPSGGHEQYF
TGTGCCAGCAGTGGACCCAGTGGCGGGCACGAGCAGTACTTC
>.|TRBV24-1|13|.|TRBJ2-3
CATSDGAIGTQYF
TGTGCCACCAGTGATGGGGCCATTGGTACGCAGTATTTT
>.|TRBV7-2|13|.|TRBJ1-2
CASSPTGPYGYTF
TGTGCCAGCAGCCCGACAGGCCCCTATGGCTACACCTTC
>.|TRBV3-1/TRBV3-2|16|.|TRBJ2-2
CASSQDFRGNTGELFF
TGTGCCAGCAGCCAAGACTTCAGGGGTAACACCGGGGAGCTGTTTTTT
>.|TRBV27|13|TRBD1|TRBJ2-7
CASSLTGWNEQYF
TGTGCCAGCAGTTTGACAGGGTGGAACGAGCAGTACTTC
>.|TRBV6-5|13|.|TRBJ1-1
CASAATLNTEAFF
TGTGCCTCCGCGGCAACCCTGAACACTGAAGCTTTCTTT
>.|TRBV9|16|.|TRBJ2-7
CASSGRDSGGSYEQYF
TGTGCCAGCAGCGGGAGGGATTCTGGGGGATCCTACGAGCAGTACTTC
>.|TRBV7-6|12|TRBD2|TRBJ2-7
CASGTRGHEQYF
TGTGCCAGCGGGACTAGGGGCCACGAGCAGTACTTC
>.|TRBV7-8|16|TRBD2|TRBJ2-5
CASSLPGGGTQETQYF
TGTGCCAGCAGCTTGCCGGGCGGGGGGACCCAAGAGACCCAGTACTTC
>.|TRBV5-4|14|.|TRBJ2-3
CASSLGVLADTQYF
TGTGCCAGCAGCTTGGGGGTGTTAGCGGATACGCAGTATTTT
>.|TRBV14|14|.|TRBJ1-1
CASSQDMANTEAFF
TGTGCCAGCAGCCAAGATATGGCGAACACTGAAGCTTTCTTT
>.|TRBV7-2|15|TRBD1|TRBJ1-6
CASRVTGNSASPLHF
TGTGCCAGCAGAGTGACAGGGAATTCGGCTTCACCCCTCCACTTT
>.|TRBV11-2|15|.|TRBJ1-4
CASSFGLATNEKLFF
TGTGCCAGCTCCTTCGGGTTGGCAACTAATGAAAAACTGTTTTTT
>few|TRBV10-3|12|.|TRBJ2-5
CAISESRETQYF
TGTGCCATCAGTGAGTCCCGGGAGACCCAGTACTTC
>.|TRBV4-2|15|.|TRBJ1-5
CASSQDEDIYQPQHF
TGTGCCAGCAGCCAAGATGAGGACATCTATCAGCCCCAGCATTTT
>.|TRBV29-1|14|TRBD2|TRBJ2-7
CSVTTSGSSYEQYF
TGCAGCGTTACGACTAGCGGGAGCTCCTACGAGCAGTACTTC
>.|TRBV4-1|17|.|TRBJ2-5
CASSLRWATIKGETQYF
TGCGCCAGCAGCCTTAGGTGGGCCACTATTAAGGGGGAGACCCAGTACTTC
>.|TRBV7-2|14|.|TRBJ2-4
CASSPPDSKNIQYF
TGTGCCAGCAGCCCCCCGGACAGCAAAAACATTCAGTACTTC
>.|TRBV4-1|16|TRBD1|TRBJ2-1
CASSPREVQGVNEQFF
TGCGCCAGCAGCCCCAGGGAAGTACAGGGGGTAAATGAGCAGTTCTTC
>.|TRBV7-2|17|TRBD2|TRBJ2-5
CASSYYPRAGAGETQYF
TGTGCCAGCAGCTATTACCCTCGGGCGGGAGCCGGAGAGACCCAGTACTTC
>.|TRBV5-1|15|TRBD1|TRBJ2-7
CASQGGGTGFGEQYF
TGCGCCAGCCAAGGGGGTGGGACAGGGTTCGGCGAGCAGTACTTC
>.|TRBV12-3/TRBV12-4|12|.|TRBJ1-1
CASSSEVTEAFF
TGTGCCAGCAGTTCCGAGGTCACTGAAGCTTTCTTT
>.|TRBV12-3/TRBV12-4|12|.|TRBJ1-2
CASSRTDYGYTF
TGTGCCAGCAGTCGAACAGACTATGGCTACACCTTC
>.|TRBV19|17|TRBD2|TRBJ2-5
CASSRVLAGGQQETQYF
TGTGCCAGTAGTAGAGTCCTAGCGGGAGGGCAACAAGAGACCCAGTACTTC
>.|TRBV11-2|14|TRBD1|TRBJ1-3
CASSLGVPGGTAFF
TGTGCCAGCAGCTTAGGGGTCCCCGGCGGGACAGCGTTTTTT
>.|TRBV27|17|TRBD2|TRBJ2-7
CASSLEGGTSSFYEQYF
TGTGCCAGCAGTTTAGAGGGGGGGACTAGCAGTTTCTACGAGCAGTACTTC
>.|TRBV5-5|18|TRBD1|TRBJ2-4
CASSTPAGTGGGKNIQYF
TGTGCCAGCAGCACCCCGGCCGGGACAGGGGGCGGCAAAAACATTCAGTACTTC